This T cell receptor beta chain derives from a study of T cell changes during pregnancy in multiple sclerosis. Sequencing was performed with immunoSEQ multiplex PCR; in TCRdb, only in-frame clones are kept and a portion is missing. The sample lists fewer than 65,000 clones, 90% to 95% occurring once. This CDR3 has 17 amino acids. Germline CDR1 reads SGHDN; CDR2 reads FVKESK. Trimming took 0 bases from V and 1 from J, leaving 15 bases between them. This clonotype originated in a female donor in good health, enrolled as a control in a pregnancy study. The sample here was peripheral blood, taken after pregnancy. The chain employs TRBV14 and TRBJ1-1, with no clear D. CDR3 loop: CASSQDRVTEENTEAFF. For the CDR3, the DNA is TGTGCCAGCAGCCAAGATCGGGTGACTGAGGAGAACACTGAAGCTTTCTTT. Looking up the rest from reference TRBV14 and TRBJ1-1 gives the full variable domain: EAGVTQFPSHSVIEKGQTVTLRCDPISGHDNLYWYRRVMGKEIKFLLHFVKESKQDESGMPNNRFLAERTGGTYSTLKVQPAELEDSGVYFCASSQDRVTEENTEAFFGQGTRLTVV.